The present T cell receptor (beta chain) was sequenced within a study of T cells in Graves' hyperthyroidism and ophthalmopathy. This clonotype was found a few times. Amplification of TCR beta CDR3 regions was performed using RNA transcripts as template. TCR CDR3 regions were first amplified by RT-PCR with HTBI primers. TCRdb recomputed calls from the multiplex PCR reads with MiXCR, one row per CDR3 protein. This table has some 600,000 distinct CDR3 sequences, about 14% appearing once. This CDR3 region has 14 residues. Germline assignment: CDR1 DFQATT and CDR2 SNEGSKA (reference sequence). V was pared by 4 bases and J by 12 bases, with 22 bases between.

Sequenced sample: blood. V and J are TRBV20-1 and TRBJ2-1, with D possibly being TRBD1 or TRBD2 (5 bases each). The clonotype was recovered from a woman in her 30s with Graves' hyperthyroidism that later progressed to Graves' ophthalmopathy. DNA for the CDR3: TGCAGTGCTACCGACCCCGGGACGCAAAGGGGGCAGTTCTTC. It translates to CSATDPGTQRGQFF.